This T cell receptor (beta chain) was observed in a study of blood T cell repertoires in COVID-19. Clones were sequenced by immunoSEQ multiplex PCR, and TCRdb holds only the in-frame ones, with some missing. Here the sample spans around 250,000 clones, roughly 87% being singletons. V dropped 3 bases and J dropped 11 bases, with 13 bases sitting between them. CDR3 length: 12 residues. The germline CDR1 and CDR2 sequences are PRHDT and FYEKMQ (reference sequence). The V call is TRBV13, the J call TRBJ1-1, with a possible D match to TRBD1 (5 bases). The sequence was collected from a woman between 40 and 50 years old who had recovered from COVID-19. Sequencing was carried out using peripheral blood. For the CDR3, the DNA is TGTGCCAGCAGCTTTGCAGGGATGGGGGCTTTCTTT. Residues: CASSFAGMGAFF. The complete variable domain, with remaining parts taken from reference TRBV13 and TRBJ1-1, reads AAGVIQSPRHLIKEKRETATLKCYPIPRHDTVYWYQQGPGQDPQFLISFYEKMQSDKGSIPDRFSAQQFSDYHSELNMSSLELGDSALYFCASSFAGMGAFFGQGTRLTVV.